These T cell receptor beta chains were read from a single sample in a study of post-analysis software for immune sequencing data. A single record per CDR3 protein comes from TCRdb applying MiXCR to the PCR reads. In the table there are a few hundred thousand distinct CDR3 sequences, 30% to 40% of which are singletons. The sequenced sample was blood. The receptors stem from a girl aged 2-17 years with multiple sclerosis. CDR3s include the opening cysteine and the closing phenylalanine or tryptophan. A D gene is named only where the DNA matches it firmly. For some rows the clone size is stated as once, few or many, or as a class when expanded; others skip it.

>TRBJ2-3|many|-|TRBV18
CASSPQGLGTDTQYF
TGTGCCAGCTCACCACAGGGGCTAGGCACAGATACGCAGTATTTT
>TRBJ1-1|-|-|TRBV14
CASSPFSGRSNTEAFF
TGTGCCAGCAGCCCATTCTCGGGGCGGTCGAACACTGAAGCTTTCTTT
>TRBJ2-7|few|TRBD2|TRBV7-2
CASSPLAGGYNEQYF
TGTGCCAGCAGCCCCTTAGCGGGGGGCTACAATGAGCAGTACTTC
>TRBJ2-1|-|TRBD1|TRBV6-2/TRBV6-3
CASSYLPPRQGDRLFF
TGTGCCAGCAGTTACCTCCCCCCCCGACAGGGCGACAGGTTGTTCTTC
>TRBJ2-5|-|-|TRBV12-3/TRBV12-4
CASSFQAKETQYF
TGTGCCAGCAGTTTTCAGGCGAAAGAGACCCAGTACTTC
>TRBJ2-1|-|TRBD2|TRBV4-2
CASSHGGWYGGATGEQFF
TGTGCCAGCAGCCATGGAGGGTGGTACGGGGGGGCTACGGGTGAGCAGTTCTTC
>TRBJ2-5|-|-|TRBV5-1
CASGVQGTQYF
TGCGCCAGCGGAGTCCAAGGGACCCAGTACTTC
>TRBJ2-5|few|-|TRBV18
CASSPGRSQETQYF
TGTGCCAGCTCACCAGGGAGAAGCCAAGAGACCCAGTACTTC
>TRBJ2-6|few|-|TRBV5-5
CASSLFHSSGANVLTF
TGTGCCAGCAGCTTGTTTCATTCCTCTGGGGCCAACGTCCTGACTTTC
>TRBJ2-3|few|TRBD1|TRBV29-1
CSVGTGVVTDTQYF
TGCAGCGTGGGGACAGGGGTGGTCACAGATACGCAGTATTTT
>TRBJ2-6|-|TRBD2|TRBV20-1
CSAYGGGSGANVLTF
TGCAGTGCTTATGGGGGAGGGTCTGGGGCCAACGTCCTGACTTTC
>TRBJ1-2|-|-|TRBV2
CASSERNLGGYTF
TGTGCCAGCAGTGAACGGAATTTGGGGGGCTACACCTTC
>TRBJ1-5|few|-|TRBV3-1
CASSQDRAASNQPQHF
TGTGCCAGCAGCCAAGATCGGGCAGCTTCCAATCAGCCCCAGCATTTT
>TRBJ2-5|-|-|TRBV20-1
CSAIQRISETQYF
TGCAGTGCTATCCAGCGAATATCGGAGACCCAGTACTTC
>TRBJ2-7|few|-|TRBV6-5
CASSYGIPYEQYF
TGTGCCAGCAGTTACGGGATCCCCTACGAGCAGTACTTC
>TRBJ2-7|few|TRBD2|TRBV11-2
CASSPRRTSLLYEQYF
TGTGCCAGCAGCCCCCGACGGACTAGCCTCCTCTACGAGCAGTACTTC
>TRBJ1-4|-|TRBD1|TRBV12-3/TRBV12-4
CASSQGDRLNEKLFF
TGTGCCAGCAGTCAGGGGGACAGGCTTAATGAAAAACTGTTTTTT
>TRBJ2-4|many|-|TRBV5-5
CASSLKDIQYF
TGTGCCAGCAGCTTGAAGGACATTCAGTACTTC
>TRBJ2-3|few|-|TRBV3-1
CASSHGDTQYF
TGTGCCAGCAGCCACGGGGATACGCAGTATTTT
>TRBJ2-5|few|-|TRBV9
CASSVGAGIHETQYF
TGTGCCAGCAGCGTAGGGGCGGGTATCCACGAGACCCAGTACTTC
>TRBJ1-2|-|-|TRBV6-5
CASGVNYGYTF
TGTGCCAGCGGGGTGAACTATGGCTACACCTTC
>TRBJ2-1|few|-|TRBV9
CASSVASTSYNEQFF
TGTGCCAGCAGCGTAGCTTCGACTTCTTACAATGAGCAGTTCTTC
>TRBJ2-7|-|-|TRBV6-5
CASSSGPPEEYEQYF
TGTGCCAGCAGTAGCGGACCGCCCGAGGAGTACGAGCAGTACTTC
>TRBJ1-5|few|-|TRBV10-3
CAISEPGGVQPQHF
TGTGCCATCAGTGAGCCCGGGGGTGTTCAGCCCCAGCATTTT
>TRBJ2-5|-|-|TRBV3-1
CASSQDKARETQYF
TGTGCCAGCAGCCAAGACAAGGCACGGGAGACCCAGTACTTC
>TRBJ1-2|few|-|TRBV4-2
CASSQLDSHGYTF
TGTGCCAGCAGCCAGTTAGACAGCCATGGCTACACCTTC
>TRBJ2-7|-|-|TRBV20-1
CSARHGPYEQYF
TGCAGTGCTAGACACGGGCCCTACGAGCAGTACTTC
>TRBJ2-5|few|-|TRBV20-1
CSAGPGVKETQYF
TGCAGTGCGGGCCCGGGGGTAAAAGAGACCCAGTACTTC
>TRBJ2-1|-|TRBD1|TRBV7-7
CASSLGADGTGDKFF
TGTGCCAGCAGCTTAGGCGCGGACGGGACAGGGGATAAGTTCTTC
>TRBJ2-2|-|-|TRBV5-1
CASSPEQGNLVGELFF
TGCGCCAGCAGCCCCGAACAGGGTAACCTCGTCGGGGAGCTGTTTTTT
>TRBJ2-5|-|-|TRBV3-1
CASSQDIIDGAAQYF
TGTGCCAGCAGCCAAGATATTATAGATGGGGCTGCCCAGTACTTC
>TRBJ2-5|few|TRBD2|TRBV6-5
CASSRTSGLQYF
TGTGCCAGCAGTCGGACTAGCGGGCTGCAGTACTTC
>TRBJ2-1|-|-|TRBV10-3
CASQPDYNEQFF
TGTGCCAGCCAACCGGACTACAATGAGCAGTTCTTC
>TRBJ1-1|-|-|TRBV29-1
CSVVAGMNTEAFF
TGCAGCGTTGTCGCAGGTATGAACACTGAAGCTTTCTTT
>TRBJ1-2|-|-|TRBV7-9
CASSFGHLSYGYGCTF
TGTGCCAGCAGCTTCGGGCACCTATCCTATGGCTATGGCTGCACCTTC
>TRBJ1-5|-|-|TRBV9
CASSPGGGVNQPQHF
TGTGCCAGCAGCCCGGGGGGAGGGGTGAATCAGCCCCAGCATTTT
>TRBJ1-2|-|-|TRBV20-1
CSARVPGVWGYTF
TGCAGTGCTAGAGTTCCGGGTGTTTGGGGCTACACCTTC
>TRBJ1-6|few|-|TRBV5-5
CASSLSGTYNSPLHF
TGTGCCAGCAGCTTGTCAGGGACCTATAATTCACCCCTCCACTTT
>TRBJ1-4|-|TRBD1|TRBV2
CASSGQGVFATNEKLFF
TGTGCCAGCAGCGGACAGGGGGTTTTCGCAACTAATGAAAAACTGTTTTTT
>TRBJ1-4|few|-|TRBV20-1
CSGYREVYGDEKLFF
TGCAGTGGTTACAGGGAGGTCTACGGAGATGAAAAACTGTTTTTT
>TRBJ2-3|many|-|TRBV6-1
CASSDRRSTDTQYF
TGTGCCAGCTCCGATAGGCGGAGCACAGATACGCAGTATTTT
>TRBJ1-5|many|-|TRBV3-1
CASSLGNSNQPQHF
TGCGCCAGCAGCTTGGGTAATAGCAATCAGCCCCAGCATTTT